Following are 13 T cell receptor beta chains from one sample sequenced in a study of PD-1 blockade in mismatch repair-deficient tumors. The method was immunoSEQ multiplex PCR; TCRdb's version includes in-frame clones alone and lacks a portion of them. The table includes some 45,000 clones, around three quarters detected once. Sequencing was performed on PBMCs, taken before pembrolizumab treatment. The receptor source for this set is an adult with mismatch repair-deficient cancer.

The chain couples TRBV2 to TRBJ2-7; D is uncertain. The CDR3 is 17 residues long. Germline CDR1 and CDR2: SNHLY and FYNNEI. Trimming removed 3 bases from V and 4 bases from J, with 22 bases in between. The DNA of the CDR3 is TGTGCCAGCAGTGATATTTTGGGTAATCCGGGTGGATACGAGCAGTACTTC. Protein: CASSDILGNPGGYEQYF.

The CDR3 region is CASSLTAGADRANYGYTF. DNA for the CDR3: TGCGCCAGCAGCCTCACCGCCGGGGCAGATAGAGCTAACTATGGCTACACCTTC. V and J are TRBV4-3 and TRBJ1-2; D is perhaps TRBD1 (5 bases). Germline V gene sequence: CDR1 LGHNA, CDR2 YSLEER. V lost 4 bases to trimming and J lost 0 bases, with 21 bases between them. This CDR3 spans 18 amino acids.

The table lists this clone with a count of one. The CDR3 region has the DNA TGCAGCCTTACTTTGGGACTAGCGGTGGAGGATGAGCAGTTCTTC. Translation: CSLTLGLAVEDEQFF. The gene calls are TRBV29-1 and TRBJ2-1; 11 bases are a match to TRBD2. Germline V lookup: CDR1 SQVTM, CDR2 ANQGSEA. This CDR3 has 15 amino acids. Losses at the gene ends were 8 bases for V and 8 bases for J; bases not matched to a gene: 14.

This chain uses TRBV7-2 with TRBJ1-1; D unresolved. CDR1 is SGHTA and CDR2 is FQGNSA in the germline V gene. The V end was cut by 2 bases, the J end by 1 base, with 8 bases between. The CDR3 runs to 14 residues. Here the CDR3 DNA reads TGTGCCAGCAGCTTAAAACCGTCGAACACTGAAGCTTTCTTT. This encodes CASSLKPSNTEAFF.

The chain joins TRBV7-3 to TRBJ2-1, with TRBD2 identical over 14 bases. This CDR3 is built from 16 residues. The V gene end was trimmed by 0 bases and the J gene end by 8 bases; junction bases not matched to a gene: 3. Germline V lookup: CDR1 SGHTA, CDR2 FQGTGA. The CDR3 DNA follows: TGTGCCAGCAGCTTAACGGGACTAGCGGGAGCGGATGAGCAGTTCTTC. Its translation is CASSLTGLAGADEQFF.

The genes are TRBV5-6 and TRBJ2-1; the D gene is possibly TRBD2 (6 bases). This CDR3 has 14 residues. Looked up from germline, CDR1 is SGHDT and CDR2 is YYEEEE. The V end was cut by 4 bases, the J end by 6 bases, with 14 bases between. The CDR3 DNA follows: TGTGCCAGCAGCGATTCCGGGACTCCCAATGAGCAGTTCTTC. Encoded protein: CASSDSGTPNEQFF.

CDR3 sequence reads: CASSLTLTGELFF. In DNA, the CDR3 is TGTGCCAGCAGCCTAACCCTAACCGGGGAGCTGTTTTTT. J is TRBJ2-2 and V is TRBV28, with unresolved D. This CDR3 region has 13 residues. The germline V gene has CDR1 MDHEN and CDR2 SYDVKM. The V gene lost 6 bases and the J gene lost 5 bases, with 10 bases spanning the gap.

The chain uses TRBV9 and TRBJ2-3; D is uncertain. Germline values: CDR1 SGDLS, CDR2 YYNGEE. The length of the CDR3 is 17 residues. The V end lost 3 bases, the J end lost 2 bases, and 19 bases lay between the germline ends. The chain's CDR3 is CASSAPRGRSATDTQYF. CDR3 in DNA: TGTGCCAGCAGCGCCCCCAGAGGCCGCTCCGCCACAGATACGCAGTATTTT.

The chain uses TRBV14 and TRBJ2-5; tentatively, D is TRBD2 (6 bases). Germline values: CDR1 SGHDN, CDR2 FVKESK. The CDR3 is 13 amino acids. Trimming took 5 bases from V and 13 from J, leaving 20 bases between them. The CDR3 is CASSSTPAGPSYF. CDR3 sequence (DNA): TGTGCCAGCAGCTCAACCCCGGCGGGGCCCTCGTACTTC.

The CDR3, as DNA: TGTGCCAGCAGTGACAGGGACGTCGTCAATGAGCAGTTCTTC. This encodes CASSDRDVVNEQFF. This sequence joins TRBV27 and TRBJ2-1, with 7 bases identical to TRBD1. The CDR3 is 14 residues long. V trimming: 5 bases; J trimming: 6 bases; junction bases outside the gene matches: 7. Germline CDR1 is MNHEY and CDR2 is SMNVEV (reference sequence).

The chain has TRBV2 and TRBJ2-5; D could derive from TRBD1 or TRBD2 (5 bases each). Trimming cost V 2 bases and J 5 bases, with 12 bases left between them. Germline values: CDR1 SNHLY, CDR2 FYNNEI. This CDR3 has 14 residues. The CDR3 sequence is CASSERREGETQYF. The CDR3 DNA reads as TGTGCCAGCAGTGAACGGAGAGAGGGGGAGACCCAGTACTTC.

The chain joins TRBV14 to TRBJ2-4; 7 nucleotides line up with TRBD2. The ends lost 2 bases at V and 7 bases at J; junction bases unmatched: 17. The germline CDR1 and CDR2 sequences are SGHDN and FVKESK. The CDR3 length is 18 residues. The CDR3 spells CASSQPPRDGRTGNIQYF. Written as DNA, the CDR3 is TGTGCCAGCAGCCAACCCCCCAGGGACGGGAGGACGGGGAACATTCAGTACTTC.

This clone appeared a single time. The chain joins TRBV4-3 to TRBJ2-7; TRBD1 matches at 9 bases. V trimming: 8 bases; J trimming: 5 bases; junction bases outside the gene matches: 4. Germline V gene sequence: CDR1 LGHNA, CDR2 YSLEER. The CDR3 runs 12 residues. The CDR3 nucleotides are TGCGCCAGCGCCGGGACAGGGAACGAGCAGTACTTC. It is translated as CASAGTGNEQYF.